A single sample is the source of the 10 T cell receptor beta chains below, sequenced in a study of response to subunit inactivated influenza vaccine. TCRdb re-derived calls from the RT-PCR reads in MiXCR, one entry per CDR3 protein. The repertoire holds 400,000 to 650,000 distinct CDR3 sequences, with less than 7.5% as singletons. Material: PBMCs from blood, obtained roughly 24 months after vaccination. The receptors stem from a man between 50 and 75 years old who received an inactivated influenza vaccine.

The chain links TRBV20-1 to TRBJ1-5, with D maybe TRBD1 (6 bases). Trimming removed 6 bases at V and 2 bases at J, with 20 bases between. In germline, CDR1 is DFQATT, CDR2 SNEGSKA (reference sequence). CDR3 size: 16 residues. As DNA, the CDR3 is TGCAGTGCCAAACAAGGGGGAACGCGGGGCAATCAGCCCCAGCATTTT. Amino acids: CSAKQGGTRGNQPQHF.

This clonotype appeared many times. The V call is TRBV9, the J call TRBJ2-7, with D tentatively TRBD2 (5 bases). V was cut by 0 bases and J by 6 bases, with 10 bases left in between. Looked up from germline, CDR1 is SGDLS and CDR2 is YYNGEE. This CDR3 comprises 13 residues. DNA of the CDR3: TGTGCCAGCAGCGTAGCGATTGGAGGCGAGCAGTACTTC. Protein: CASSVAIGGEQYF.

This clonotype turned up a few times. This CDR3 reads CASSGRQGSETQYF. CDR3 DNA sequence: TGTGCCAGCTCAGGTCGGCAGGGGTCGGAGACCCAGTACTTC. The chain employs TRBV18 and TRBJ2-5; a possible D gene is TRBD1 (6 bases). This CDR3 comprises 14 residues. Deletions cut 5 bases from V and 5 bases from J, with 15 bases between. CDR1 KGHSH and CDR2 LQKENI come from the germline V gene.

This clonotype was recorded at least ten times. The chain carries TRBV4-2 and TRBJ2-1, with D possibly matching TRBD2 (6 bases). Germline CDR1 and CDR2: LGHNA and YNFKEQ. Trimming took 0 bases from V and 4 from J, leaving 10 bases between them. This CDR3 is built from 15 residues. The CDR3 DNA is TGTGCCAGCAGCCAAGACCAGCGGGCTTACAATGAGCAGTTCTTC. It is translated as CASSQDQRAYNEQFF.

The chain links TRBV9 to TRBJ2-3, with a tentative D call TRBD1 (6 bases). The length of the CDR3 is 15 residues. In germline, CDR1 is SGDLS, CDR2 YYNGEE. The germline V and J ends were trimmed by 0 bases and 6 bases, with 14 bases remaining between them. CDR3 DNA: TGTGCCAGCAGCGTAGGCTCGGCAGGGGTGGATACGCAGTATTTT. Protein: CASSVGSAGVDTQYF.

This clonotype was counted ten times or more. The rearrangement uses TRBV29-1 and TRBJ1-1; D gene unclear. The CDR3 covers 13 residues. Germline CDR1 is SQVTM and CDR2 is ANQGSEA. V was clipped by 4 bases and J by 1 base, with 10 bases between them. In DNA form, the CDR3 reads TGCAGCGTTGCCAGGTATGAGAACACTGAAGCTTTCTTT. Translation gives CSVARYENTEAFF.

This clonotype was counted ten times or more. The genes are TRBV7-6 and TRBJ2-2, with D maybe TRBD1 (6 bases). The CDR3 is 15 amino acids. Trimming pared 4 bases from V and 4 bases from J, leaving 13 bases between. Germline V gives CDR1 SGHVS, CDR2 FNYEAQ. In DNA form, the CDR3 reads TGTGCCAGCAGCTCCGGGACATGGGCCACCGGGGAGCTGTTTTTT. Amino acid sequence: CASSSGTWATGELFF.

This clonotype was seen many times. The chain combines TRBV20-1 with TRBJ2-7; TRBD2 is a possible D gene (6 bases). Germline loops: CDR1 DFQATT, CDR2 SNEGSKA (reference sequence). CDR3 size: 13 residues. Trimming took 1 base from V and 6 from J, leaving 13 bases between them. CDR3 residues: CSARVRREVEQYF. The DNA for the CDR3 is TGCAGTGCTAGAGTGCGCAGGGAGGTCGAGCAGTACTTC.

The rearrangement links TRBV20-1 to TRBJ1-4; weak D call: TRBD1 (6 bases). CDR3 size: 15 residues. V shed 3 bases and J shed 5 bases, with 16 bases lying between them. The V gene's germline CDR1 is DFQATT and CDR2 SNEGSKA (reference sequence). The CDR3 region is CSASPQGLGNEKLFF. The CDR3 region has the DNA TGCAGTGCTAGCCCCCAGGGGCTAGGGAATGAAAAACTGTTTTTT.

This clonotype was counted between two and nine times. V gene TRBV20-1 combines with J gene TRBJ1-5, with D maybe TRBD1 (5 bases). Deletions cut 7 bases from V and 6 bases from J, with 22 bases between. The CDR3 loop spans 15 amino acids. The V gene's germline CDR1 is DFQATT and CDR2 SNEGSKA (reference sequence). CDR3 sequence reads: CSGTRGLTGPQPQHF. The CDR3, as DNA: TGCAGTGGGACACGGGGCCTCACAGGACCTCAGCCCCAGCATTTT.